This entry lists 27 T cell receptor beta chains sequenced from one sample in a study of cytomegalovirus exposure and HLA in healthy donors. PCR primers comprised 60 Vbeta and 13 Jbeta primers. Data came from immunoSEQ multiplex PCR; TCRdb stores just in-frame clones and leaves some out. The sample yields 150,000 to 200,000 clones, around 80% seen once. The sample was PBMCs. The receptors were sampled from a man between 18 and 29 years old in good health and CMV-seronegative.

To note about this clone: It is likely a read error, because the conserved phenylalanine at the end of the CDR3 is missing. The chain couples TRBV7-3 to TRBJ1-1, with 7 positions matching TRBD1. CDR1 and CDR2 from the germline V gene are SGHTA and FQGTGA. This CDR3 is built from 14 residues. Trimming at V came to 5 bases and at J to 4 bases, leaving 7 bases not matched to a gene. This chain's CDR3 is CASSLLGGRTEAFL. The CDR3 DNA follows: TGTGCCAGCAGCCTATTAGGGGGCCGCACTGAAGCTTTCCTT.

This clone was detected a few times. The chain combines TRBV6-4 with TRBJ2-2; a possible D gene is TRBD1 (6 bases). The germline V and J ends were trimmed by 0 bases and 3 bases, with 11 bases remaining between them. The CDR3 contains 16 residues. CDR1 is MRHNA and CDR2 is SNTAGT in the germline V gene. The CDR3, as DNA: TGTGCCAGCAGTGACTCGAGTAACAGGGACACCGGGGAGCTGTTTTTT. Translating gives CASSDSSNRDTGELFF.

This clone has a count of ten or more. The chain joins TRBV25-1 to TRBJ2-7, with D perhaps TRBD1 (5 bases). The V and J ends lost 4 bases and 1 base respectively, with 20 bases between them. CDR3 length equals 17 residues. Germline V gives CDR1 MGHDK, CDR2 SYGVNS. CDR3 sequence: CASSGGGVRDPSYEQYF. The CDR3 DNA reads TGTGCCAGCAGTGGAGGTGGGGTCAGGGATCCTTCCTACGAGCAGTACTTC.

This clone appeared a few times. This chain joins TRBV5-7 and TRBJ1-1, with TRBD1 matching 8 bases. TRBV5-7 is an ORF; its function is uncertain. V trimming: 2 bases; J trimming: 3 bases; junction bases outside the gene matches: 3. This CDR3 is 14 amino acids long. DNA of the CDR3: TGTGCCAGCAGCTTAGACAGGGGCGACACTGAAGCTTTCTTT. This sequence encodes CASSLDRGDTEAFF.

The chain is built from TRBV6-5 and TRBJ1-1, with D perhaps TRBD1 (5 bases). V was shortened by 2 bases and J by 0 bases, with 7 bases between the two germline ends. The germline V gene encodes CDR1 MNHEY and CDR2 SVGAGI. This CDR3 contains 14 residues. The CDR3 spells CASSYAGLNTEAFF. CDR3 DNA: TGTGCCAGCAGTTACGCAGGGCTGAACACTGAAGCTTTCTTT.

CDR3 coding DNA: TGTGCTACACGACTAGCTGGAAACACCGGGGAGCTGTTTTTT. Residues: CATRLAGNTGELFF. The chain combines TRBV7-9 with TRBJ2-2, with 7 bases matching TRBD2. Germline assignment: CDR1 SEHNR and CDR2 FQNEAQ (reference sequence). CDR3 length: 14 residues.

This chain's CDR3 is CASSSAGSEGNEQFF. CDR3 nucleotides: TGTGCCAGCAGTTCAGCGGGGAGCGAAGGAAATGAGCAGTTCTTC. The rearrangement joins TRBV28 to TRBJ2-1; 7 bases are shared with TRBD2. The CDR3 length is 15 residues. Germline V gene lookup returns CDR1 MDHEN and CDR2 SYDVKM. Trimming at V came to 4 bases and at J to 7 bases, leaving 10 bases not matched to a gene.

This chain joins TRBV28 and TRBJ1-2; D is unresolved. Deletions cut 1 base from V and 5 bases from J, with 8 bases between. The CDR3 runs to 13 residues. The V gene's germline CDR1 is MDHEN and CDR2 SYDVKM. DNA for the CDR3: TGTGCCAGCAGTTTATACAGTGGGTATGGCTACACCTTC. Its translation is CASSLYSGYGYTF.

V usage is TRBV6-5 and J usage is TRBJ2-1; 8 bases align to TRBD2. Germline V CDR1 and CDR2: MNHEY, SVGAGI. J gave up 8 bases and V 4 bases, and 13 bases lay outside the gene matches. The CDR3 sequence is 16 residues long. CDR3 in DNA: TGTGCCAGCAGTTCTCCCGGGACTAGTATTGGTGATGAGCAGTTCTTC. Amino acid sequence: CASSSPGTSIGDEQFF.

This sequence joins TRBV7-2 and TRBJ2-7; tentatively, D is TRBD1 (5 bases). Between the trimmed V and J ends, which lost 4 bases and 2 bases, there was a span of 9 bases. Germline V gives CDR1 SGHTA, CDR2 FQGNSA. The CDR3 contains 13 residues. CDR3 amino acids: CASSWGGAYEQYF. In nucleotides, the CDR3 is TGTGCCAGCAGCTGGGGCGGAGCCTACGAGCAGTACTTC.

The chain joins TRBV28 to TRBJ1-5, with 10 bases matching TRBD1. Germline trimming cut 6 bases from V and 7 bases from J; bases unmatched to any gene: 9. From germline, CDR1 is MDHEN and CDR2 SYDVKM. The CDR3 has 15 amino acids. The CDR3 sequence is CASRGTGATGQPQHF. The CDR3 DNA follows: TGTGCCAGCAGAGGGACAGGGGCGACCGGGCAGCCCCAGCATTTT.

CDR3 in DNA: TGTGCCAGCAGTTCGGGACTCTTTGGTACTGAAGCTTTCTTT. Its protein is CASSSGLFGTEAFF. The chain couples TRBV27 to TRBJ1-1; D is perhaps TRBD1 (5 bases). The V end lost 4 bases, the J end lost 5 bases, and 14 bases lay between the germline ends. The CDR3 is made up of 14 amino acids. Germline CDR1 reads MNHEY; CDR2 reads SMNVEV (reference sequence).

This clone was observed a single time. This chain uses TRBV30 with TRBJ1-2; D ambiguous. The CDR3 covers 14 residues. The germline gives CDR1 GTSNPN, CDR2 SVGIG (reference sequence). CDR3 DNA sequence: TGTGCGACCGTTCGGGCAGAACCCCGGGGTGGCTACACCTTC. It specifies CATVRAEPRGGYTF. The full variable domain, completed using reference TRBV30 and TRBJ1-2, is SQTIHQWPATLVQPVGSPLSLECTVEGTSNPNLYWYRQAAGRGLQLLFYSVGIGQISSEVPQNLSASRPQDRQFILSSKKLLLSDSGFYLCATVRAEPRGGYTFGSGTRLTVV.

The CDR3 region is CASSEWQGFDTEAFF. In DNA form, the CDR3 reads TGTGCCAGCAGTGAGTGGCAGGGATTCGACACTGAAGCTTTCTTT. This sequence joins TRBV2 and TRBJ1-1, with D possibly matching TRBD1 (5 bases). Trimming took 3 bases from V and 3 from J, leaving 14 bases between them. CDR1 SNHLY and CDR2 FYNNEI come from the germline V gene. There are 15 residues in the CDR3.

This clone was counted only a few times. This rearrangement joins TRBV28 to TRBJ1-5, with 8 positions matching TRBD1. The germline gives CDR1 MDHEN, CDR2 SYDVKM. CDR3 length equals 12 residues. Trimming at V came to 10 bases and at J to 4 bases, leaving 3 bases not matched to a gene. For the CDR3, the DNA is TGTGCCACCACAGGGGGTAATCAGCCCCAGCATTTT. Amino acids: CATTGGNQPQHF.

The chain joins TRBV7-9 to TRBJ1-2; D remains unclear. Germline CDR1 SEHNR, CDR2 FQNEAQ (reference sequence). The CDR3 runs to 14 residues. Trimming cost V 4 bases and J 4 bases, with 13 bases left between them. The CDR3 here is CASSSPTSPYGYTF. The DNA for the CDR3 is TGTGCCAGCAGCTCCCCGACAAGTCCCTATGGCTACACCTTC.

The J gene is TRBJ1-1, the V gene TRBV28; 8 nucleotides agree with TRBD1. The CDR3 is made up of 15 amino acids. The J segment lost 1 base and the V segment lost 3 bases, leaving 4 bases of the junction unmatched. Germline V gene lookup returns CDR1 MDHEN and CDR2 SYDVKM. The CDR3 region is CASSFATGANTEAFF. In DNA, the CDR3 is TGTGCCAGCAGTTTTGCGACAGGGGCGAACACTGAAGCTTTCTTT.

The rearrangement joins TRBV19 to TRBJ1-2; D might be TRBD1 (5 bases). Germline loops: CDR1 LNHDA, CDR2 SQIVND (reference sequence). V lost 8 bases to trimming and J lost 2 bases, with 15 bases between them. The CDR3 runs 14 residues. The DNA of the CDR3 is TGTGCCAGTTCTGGGCCTCGGGGGAACTATGGCTACACCTTC. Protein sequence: CASSGPRGNYGYTF.

The CDR3 loop reads CASSLVVAGKQFF. The CDR3 nucleotides are TGTGCCAGCAGCTTAGTGGTAGCGGGGAAGCAGTTCTTC. The V gene is TRBV11-2, the J gene TRBJ2-1; 8 nucleotides align to TRBD2. V was pared by 1 base and J by 11 bases, with 4 bases of the junction left unmatched. This CDR3 is built from 13 residues. Per the germline V gene, CDR1 is SGHAT and CDR2 is FQNNGV.

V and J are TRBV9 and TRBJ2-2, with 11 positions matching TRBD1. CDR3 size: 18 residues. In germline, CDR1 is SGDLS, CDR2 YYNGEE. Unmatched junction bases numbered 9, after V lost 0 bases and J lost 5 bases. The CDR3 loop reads CASSVGGSGQGDTGELFF. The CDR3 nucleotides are TGTGCCAGCAGCGTAGGGGGCTCGGGACAGGGGGATACCGGGGAGCTGTTTTTT.

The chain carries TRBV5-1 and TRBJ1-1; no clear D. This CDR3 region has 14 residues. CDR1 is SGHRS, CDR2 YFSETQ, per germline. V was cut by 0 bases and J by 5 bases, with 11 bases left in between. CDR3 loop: CASSLGGFGTEAFF. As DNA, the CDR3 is TGCGCCAGCAGCTTGGGAGGGTTCGGGACTGAAGCTTTCTTT.

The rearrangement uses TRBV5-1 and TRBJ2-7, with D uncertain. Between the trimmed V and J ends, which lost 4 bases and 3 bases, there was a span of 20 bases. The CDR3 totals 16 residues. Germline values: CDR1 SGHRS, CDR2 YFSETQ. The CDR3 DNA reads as TGCGCCAGCAGCCTGGGCAGTTCCTCGGGTGGCTACGAGCAGTACTTC. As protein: CASSLGSSSGGYEQYF.

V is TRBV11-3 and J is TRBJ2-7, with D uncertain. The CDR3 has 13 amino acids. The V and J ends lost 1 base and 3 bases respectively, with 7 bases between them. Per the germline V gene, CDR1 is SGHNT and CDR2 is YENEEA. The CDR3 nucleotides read TGTGCCAGCAGCTTAGCCCCTAGCTACGAGCAGTACTTC. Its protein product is CASSLAPSYEQYF.

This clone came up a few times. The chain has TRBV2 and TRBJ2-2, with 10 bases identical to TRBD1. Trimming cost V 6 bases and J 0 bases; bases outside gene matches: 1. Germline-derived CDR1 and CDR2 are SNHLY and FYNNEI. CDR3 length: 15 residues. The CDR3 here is CASRGTGANTGELFF. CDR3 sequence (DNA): TGTGCCAGCAGGGGGACAGGGGCGAACACCGGGGAGCTGTTTTTT.

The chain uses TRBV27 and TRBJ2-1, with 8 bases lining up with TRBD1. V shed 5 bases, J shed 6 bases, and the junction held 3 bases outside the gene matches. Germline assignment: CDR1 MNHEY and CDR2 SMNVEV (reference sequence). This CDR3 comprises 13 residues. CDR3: CASSRTGPNEQFF. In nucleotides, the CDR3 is TGTGCCAGCAGTAGGACAGGGCCCAATGAGCAGTTCTTC.

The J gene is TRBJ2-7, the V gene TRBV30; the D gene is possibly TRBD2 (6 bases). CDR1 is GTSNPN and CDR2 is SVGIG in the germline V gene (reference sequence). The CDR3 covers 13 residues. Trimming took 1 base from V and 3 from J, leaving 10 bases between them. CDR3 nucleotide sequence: TGTGCCTGGAGTGGGACTACCTTCTACGAGCAGTACTTC. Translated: CAWSGTTFYEQYF.

CDR3 sequence: CASRAVQGSTYEQYF. Written as DNA, the CDR3 is TGCGCCAGCCGAGCCGTACAGGGGTCAACCTACGAGCAGTACTTC. The genes are TRBV4-1 and TRBJ2-7; 7 bases map to TRBD1. This CDR3 region has 15 residues. The V segment lost 8 bases and the J segment 2 bases; nucleotides outside the gene matches: 12. The germline V gene has CDR1 MGHRA and CDR2 YSYEKL.